The 29 T cell receptor beta chains in this list originate from one sample, sequenced in a study of blood T cells in healthy people across ages. With a J-beta primer mix and a sample-barcoded 5' primer, a second PCR ran about 7 to 12 cycles. TCRdb redid the calling of the 5' RACE reads with MiXCR, one entry per CDR3 protein. The sample has fewer than 700,000 distinct CDR3 sequences; under 55% are singletons. The source material was blood. Receptors were obtained from an elderly man in good health.

The J gene is TRBJ1-5, the V gene TRBV6-2 or TRBV6-3; D may be TRBD1 (6 bases). This CDR3 has 12 amino acids. The V end was cut by 8 bases, the J end by 9 bases, with 14 bases between. Germline V CDR1 and CDR2: MNHEY, SVGEGT. CDR3 loop: CASCYLRGPQHF. CDR3 coding DNA: TGTGCCAGCTGCTACCTCAGGGGGCCCCAGCATTTT.

The chain employs TRBV3-1 and TRBJ1-2; TRBD1 aligns across 7 bases. The V gene end was trimmed by 4 bases and the J gene end by 6 bases; junction bases not matched to a gene: 2. The CDR3 has 12 amino acids. Germline-derived CDR1 and CDR2 are LGHDT and YNNKEL (reference sequence). The CDR3 reads CASSRQGHGYTF. The CDR3 region has the DNA TGTGCCAGCAGCCGACAGGGACATGGCTACACCTTC.

This clonotype has just one count. The chain employs TRBV6-2 or TRBV6-3 and TRBJ2-3; 7 bases agree with TRBD1. Germline-derived CDR1 and CDR2 are MNHEY and SVGEGT. This CDR3 spans 15 amino acids. Germline trimming cut 5 bases from V and 2 bases from J; bases unmatched to any gene: 7. CDR3 sequence: CASSKQGLFTDTQYF. The DNA for the CDR3 is TGTGCCAGCAGTAAACAGGGGCTCTTCACAGATACGCAGTATTTT.

The sample holds a few counts of this clonotype. The genes are TRBV20-1 and TRBJ2-1; tentative D call: TRBD1 (5 bases). Germline CDR1 reads DFQATT; CDR2 reads SNEGSKA (reference sequence). Trimming stripped 4 bases from V and 10 bases from J, with 11 bases between. The CDR3 spans 11 residues. CDR3 nucleotide sequence: TGCAGTGCTACCGTAAACAGGGAGCAGTTCTTC. Amino acids: CSATVNREQFF.

The V gene is TRBV20-1, the J gene TRBJ2-7; D may be TRBD2 (6 bases). The V end lost 5 bases, the J end lost 0 bases, and 14 bases lay between the germline ends. The CDR3 consists of 14 residues. Germline V gene sequence: CDR1 DFQATT, CDR2 SNEGSKA (reference sequence). The CDR3 bases are TGCAGTGCTGGATATAGCGGAAGCTCCTACGAGCAGTACTTC. Translation: CSAGYSGSSYEQYF.

This chain joins TRBV4-3 and TRBJ2-7, with D uncertain. This CDR3 contains 19 residues. Germline V lookup: CDR1 LGHNA, CDR2 YSLEER. V was pared by 0 bases and J by 2 bases, with 23 bases between. The chain's CDR3 is CASSQDLLSAVAFAYEQYF. Here the CDR3 DNA reads TGCGCCAGCAGCCAAGATCTATTATCGGCGGTCGCCTTTGCCTACGAGCAGTACTTC.

The DNA for the CDR3 is TGCAGTGTTCGGACTTTCACCTACGAGCAGTACTTC. Amino acids: CSVRTFTYEQYF. The chain couples TRBV20-1 to TRBJ2-7; weak D call: TRBD2 (5 bases). Trimming removed 7 bases from V and 2 bases from J, with 12 bases in between. The V gene's germline CDR1 is DFQATT and CDR2 SNEGSKA (reference sequence). The CDR3 is 12 amino acids.

This chain links TRBV7-2 with TRBJ2-5; D may match TRBD1 or TRBD2 (6 bases each). CDR3 length equals 16 residues. Germline loops: CDR1 SGHTA, CDR2 FQGNSA. V lost 7 bases to trimming and J lost 4 bases, with 22 bases between them. The CDR3 protein is CASNARGAGIGETQYF. The DNA for the CDR3 is TGTGCCAGCAACGCCAGGGGTGCGGGGATAGGAGAGACCCAGTACTTC.

The chain couples TRBV7-3 to TRBJ2-1; D is unclear. Germline CDR1 SGHTA, CDR2 FQGTGA. This CDR3 is 13 amino acids long. V was shortened by 6 bases and J by 4 bases, with 10 bases between the two germline ends. CDR3 residues: CASSRVGYNEQFF. The CDR3 nucleotides are TGTGCCAGCAGTCGTGTGGGGTACAATGAGCAGTTCTTC.

This clonotype was seen repeatedly, ten times or more. The rearrangement joins TRBV6-6 to TRBJ2-1, with D perhaps matching TRBD2 (6 bases). V was clipped by 4 bases and J by 1 base, with 17 bases between them. CDR1 and CDR2 (germline): MNHNY, SVGAGI (reference sequence). The CDR3 has 17 amino acids. CDR3 in DNA: TGTGCCAGCAGTTCCGATCTTCGCGGGATATCCTACAATGAGCAGTTCTTC. Protein: CASSSDLRGISYNEQFF.

V usage is TRBV29-1 and J usage is TRBJ1-1, with D perhaps TRBD1 (5 bases). CDR1 and CDR2 from the germline V gene are SQVTM and ANQGSEA. Trimming took off 1 base at V and 0 bases at J, with 6 bases between the two ends. This CDR3 comprises 13 residues. CDR3 DNA sequence: TGCAGCGTTGAAGGGGGCATGAACACTGAAGCTTTCTTT. Amino acids: CSVEGGMNTEAFF. The whole variable domain, remainder taken from reference TRBV29-1 and TRBJ1-1, is SAVISQKPSRDICQRGTSLTIQCQVDSQVTMMFWYRQQPGQSLTLIATANQGSEATYESGFVIDKFPISRPNLTFSTLTVSNMSPEDSSIYLCSVEGGMNTEAFFGQGTRLTVV.

V gene TRBV6-5 combines with J gene TRBJ1-4; no firm D call. The CDR3 totals 15 residues. Germline CDR1 MNHEY, CDR2 SVGAGI. V was pared by 6 bases and J by 3 bases, with 14 bases between. CDR3 protein: CASRSLSSANEKLFF. The CDR3 DNA is TGTGCCAGCAGGTCCCTATCATCAGCTAATGAAAAACTGTTTTTT.

This clonotype was detected a few times. The rearrangement joins TRBV12-3 or TRBV12-4 to TRBJ1-4, with D uncertain. V shed 3 bases and J shed 3 bases, with 11 bases lying between them. The CDR3 has 15 residues. The CDR3 protein is CASSFLLGPNEKLFF. In DNA form, the CDR3 reads TGTGCCAGCAGTTTCCTTCTTGGGCCTAATGAAAAACTGTTTTTT.

This clonotype has just a few counts. V gene TRBV7-2 combines with J gene TRBJ1-1; D remains unclear. The V gene's germline CDR1 is SGHTA and CDR2 FQGNSA. There are 17 residues in the CDR3. V was pared by 2 bases and J by 0 bases, with 16 bases between. CDR3 protein: CASSLMAGGTMNTEAFF. Here the CDR3 DNA reads TGTGCCAGCAGCTTAATGGCAGGCGGTACCATGAACACTGAAGCTTTCTTT.

The V gene is TRBV7-9, the J gene TRBJ2-7; 7 nucleotides match TRBD1. The DNA matches TRBJ2-5 better at its end, which makes the J call doubtful. In germline, CDR1 is SEHNR, CDR2 FQNEAQ (reference sequence). This CDR3 comprises 15 residues. As DNA, the CDR3 is TGTGCCAGCAGCCCCCAAACGAACAGGGGCGAGACCCAGTACTTC. Amino acid sequence: CASSPQTNRGETQYF.

Only a few counts were recorded for this clonotype. The gene calls are TRBV28 and TRBJ1-6, with 7 bases identical to TRBD1. The junction had 6 bases not matched to a gene; V was cut back by 5 bases and J by 2 bases. The CDR3 is made up of 16 amino acids. Looked up from germline, CDR1 is MDHEN and CDR2 is SYDVKM. The CDR3 DNA follows: TGTGCCAGCAGTGAACGACAGGGCACCTATAATTCACCCCTCCACTTT. Translating gives CASSERQGTYNSPLHF.

This clonotype has a count of ten or more. V gene TRBV5-5 combines with J gene TRBJ2-1; 7 bases map to TRBD2. The V segment lost 0 bases and the J segment 1 base; nucleotides outside the gene matches: 7. CDR1 SGHKS and CDR2 YYEKEE come from the germline V gene (reference sequence). This CDR3 is 17 amino acids long. The CDR3 here is CASSLVGGGLSYNEQFF. The CDR3 DNA follows: TGTGCCAGCAGCTTGGTGGGGGGGGGACTTTCCTACAATGAGCAGTTCTTC.

This chain joins TRBV4-3 and TRBJ1-2, with D perhaps matching TRBD1 (6 bases). Germline assignment: CDR1 LGHNA and CDR2 YSLEER. The CDR3 totals 14 residues. Trimming took 4 bases from V and 4 from J, leaving 13 bases between them. CDR3 in amino acids: CASSRNRDFYGYTF. The CDR3 DNA is TGCGCCAGCAGCCGGAACAGGGACTTCTATGGCTACACCTTC.

V and J are TRBV6-1 and TRBJ1-2; D gene uncertain. The ends were cut back, 7 bases at V and 0 bases at J, with 9 bases in the middle. Germline loops: CDR1 MNHNS, CDR2 SASEGT. The CDR3 consists of 13 residues. CDR3 residues: CASTQRPNYGYTF. DNA for the CDR3: TGTGCCAGCACCCAACGCCCTAACTATGGCTACACCTTC.

The sample holds a few counts of this clonotype. CDR3 sequence reads: CASKDVLNEQFF. The CDR3, as DNA: TGCGCCAGCAAGGACGTCTTGAATGAGCAGTTCTTC. The V and J genes are TRBV5-1 and TRBJ2-1; D unclear. Trimming removed 6 bases from V and 7 bases from J, with 11 bases in between. The germline CDR1 and CDR2 sequences are SGHRS and YFSETQ. The CDR3 has 12 residues.

The V gene is TRBV15, the J gene TRBJ1-2; 8 bases align to TRBD1. The CDR3 has 15 amino acids. Trimming cost V 3 bases and J 4 bases; bases outside gene matches: 7. The germline V gene encodes CDR1 LNHNV and CDR2 YYDKDF (reference sequence). The CDR3 protein is CATSRDRTGSYGYTF. The CDR3 bases are TGTGCCACCAGCAGGGACCGGACAGGGAGCTATGGCTACACCTTC.

This clonotype was picked up many times. CDR3 sequence reads: CASSSGEVVTQYF. The CDR3 DNA is TGTGCCAGCAGTTCAGGGGAGGTAGTGACCCAGTACTTC. This chain uses TRBV6-6 with TRBJ2-5; D is perhaps TRBD1 or TRBD2 (6 bases each). The V gene's germline CDR1 is MNHNY and CDR2 SVGAGI (reference sequence). CDR3 size: 13 residues. V lost 4 bases to trimming and J lost 7 bases, with 13 bases between them.

This clonotype was seen a handful of times. The chain employs TRBV6-2 or TRBV6-3 and TRBJ2-1; weak D call: TRBD2 (6 bases). CDR3 length equals 16 residues. Trimming took 3 bases from V and 5 from J, leaving 17 bases between them. In germline, CDR1 is MNHEY, CDR2 SVGEGT. The CDR3 DNA reads TGTGCCAGCAGTTATGGATTCGACACGGGAGACAATGAGCAGTTCTTC. This codes for CASSYGFDTGDNEQFF.

This clonotype was seen at least ten times. This chain connects TRBV6-6 to TRBJ1-5; no definite D call. The ends were cut back, 0 bases at V and 3 bases at J, with 6 bases in the middle. Germline loops: CDR1 MNHNY, CDR2 SVGAGI (reference sequence). This CDR3 region has 14 residues. The CDR3 nucleotides read TGTGCCAGCAGTTACTCTGGGAACAATCAGCCCCAGCATTTT. It translates to CASSYSGNNQPQHF.

This chain uses TRBV12-3 or TRBV12-4 with TRBJ1-4; D not certain. Trimming removed 3 bases from V and 7 bases from J, with 15 bases in between. The CDR3 consists of 15 residues. Written as DNA, the CDR3 is TGTGCCAGCAGTTTTGACACGGTCGCCCCTGAAAAACTGTTTTTT. This gives the protein CASSFDTVAPEKLFF.

This clonotype showed up just a few times. The chain is built from TRBV20-1 and TRBJ2-5; 7 nucleotides align to TRBD2. Germline V gives CDR1 DFQATT, CDR2 SNEGSKA (reference sequence). J gave up 5 bases and V 4 bases, and 10 bases lay outside the gene matches. CDR3 length: 14 residues. CDR3 bases: TGCAGTGCTAAGCGGGGCGCCCTTCGGGAGACCCAGTACTTC. Its protein is CSAKRGALRETQYF.

About this clonotype itself: One end of the junction fails to match germline, which may point to a read error. The chain combines TRBV6-5 with TRBJ1-5, with D possibly matching TRBD1 (5 bases). Germline loops: CDR1 MNHEY, CDR2 SVGAGI. CDR3 length: 15 residues. In nucleotides, the CDR3 is TGTACCAGCAGTCCCCGGGGACCGAGGGGTCAGCCCCAGCATTTT. Translated: CTSSPRGPRGQPQHF.

The V call is TRBV12-3 or TRBV12-4, the J call TRBJ1-5; 9 bases fit TRBD1. The CDR3 contains 15 residues. V lost 6 bases to trimming and J lost 6 bases; unmatched junction nucleotides: 9. The CDR3 loop reads CASSPGQGGPQPQHF. The CDR3 bases are TGTGCCAGCAGCCCGGGACAGGGTGGCCCTCAGCCCCAGCATTTT.

The chain recombines TRBV7-2 with TRBJ2-1; D could derive from TRBD1 or TRBD2 (5 bases each). The CDR3 extends over 12 amino acids. Between the trimmed V and J ends, which lost 1 base and 14 bases, there was a span of 12 bases. Germline V gives CDR1 SGHTA, CDR2 FQGNSA. The CDR3 protein is CASSLEGPGKFF. In DNA form, the CDR3 reads TGTGCCAGCAGCTTAGAGGGGCCGGGGAAGTTCTTC.